These 4 T cell receptor beta chains were sequenced from one sample in a study of cytomegalovirus exposure and HLA in healthy donors (TCRdb year 2017). Libraries came from the immunoSEQ multiplex PCR assay. The multiplex PCR relied on a mix of 60 forward primers for TCR Vbeta segments and 13 reverse primers for TCR Jbeta segments. What TCRdb holds here is the immuneACCESS table cut down to in-frame rearrangements. Part of the clones is not present; checked against another copy, under half of the missing clones reflect an unresolved V gene, and the others are unexplained. The sample has under 150,000 clones on record, about 78% of them singletons. About 2.6% of the sample comes from the top ten. Sequences were obtained from PBMCs. The receptors shown here come from a human donor in good health.

This chain uses TRBV30 with TRBJ1-6; 12 bases match TRBD1. The CDR3 length is 16 residues. Germline CDR1 reads GTSNPN; CDR2 reads SVGIG (reference sequence). V lost 2 bases, J lost 8 bases, and 7 bases stayed unmatched. The CDR3: CAWSTTGTGGDSPLHF. As DNA, the CDR3 is TGTGCCTGGAGTACCACAGGGACAGGGGGCGATTCACCCCTCCACTTT.

The chain has TRBV5-4 and TRBJ2-3; 10 bases align to TRBD1. There are 16 residues in the CDR3. The germline CDR1 and CDR2 sequences are SGHNT and YYREEE (reference sequence). After removal of 2 bases from V and 6 bases from J, the junction contained 9 bases not matched to a gene. Here the CDR3 DNA reads TGTGCCAGCAGCTTTTCCCGGGACAGGGGCATCGATACGCAGTATTTT. Translating gives CASSFSRDRGIDTQYF.

V usage is TRBV5-1 and J usage is TRBJ1-1, with 8 positions matching TRBD1. The junction had 4 bases not matched to a gene; V was cut back by 3 bases and J by 0 bases. The CDR3 contains 15 residues. Germline values: CDR1 SGHRS, CDR2 YFSETQ. CDR3 amino acids: CASSWKDRVNTEAFF. In DNA form, the CDR3 reads TGCGCCAGCAGCTGGAAGGACAGGGTGAACACTGAAGCTTTCTTT.

The chain uses TRBV18 and TRBJ2-1; 10 bases are a match to TRBD2. The CDR3 sequence is 15 residues long. Germline trimming cut 0 bases from V and 6 bases from J; bases unmatched to any gene: 2. Germline lookup yields CDR1 KGHSH and CDR2 LQKENI. The CDR3 loop is CASSPPGLAINEQFF. The CDR3 nucleotides read TGTGCCAGCTCACCACCGGGACTAGCGATCAATGAGCAGTTCTTC.